This TCR beta chain was sequenced during a study of OX40 agonist ivuxolimab in advanced cancers. About the research overall: The dose-escalation cohort had hepatocellular carcinoma, melanoma, renal cell or head and neck cancer.

Patients had blood sampled at baseline and again on cycle 4 day 1 and cycle 7 day 1. This clone appeared a single time. Its target is not known. Germline assignment: CDR1 SEHNR and CDR2 FQNEAQ (reference sequence). Between the trimmed V and J ends, which lost 5 bases and 5 bases, there was a span of 9 bases. CDR3 length equals 12 residues. General study findings and limits: Among the least clonally expanded were partial responders at 0.1-3.0 mg/kg. Low normalized T-cell clonal expansion also characterized some of the nonresponders.

Clones were read by immunoSEQ multiplex PCR, and TCRdb kept only the in-frame ones, dropping some. The table lists roughly 13,000 clones, approximately 80% of them singletons. This TCR was recovered from an adult with an advanced solid tumor such as melanoma, head and neck, liver or kidney cancer. This specimen consisted of CD4+ or CD8+ T cells sorted from blood, obtained in a trial of the OX40 agonist ivuxolimab. This chain joins TRBV7-9 and TRBJ2-5; no definite D call. The CDR3 DNA reads TGTGCCAGCAGCCTCCTTGCCGAGACCCAGTACTTC. It is translated as CASSLLAETQYF.